This TCR beta chain was captured in a study of CD8+CD57+ T cells in acquired aplastic anemia. The CDR3 spans 11 residues. The germline V gene encodes CDR1 LNHDA and CDR2 SQIVND (reference sequence). V was clipped by 3 bases and J by 6 bases, with 3 bases between them. It was patients with CD8+CD57+ cell expansion by flow cytometry who were chosen for sequencing. Receipt of therapy had not occurred in any patient by the time of blood sampling. Genomic DNA, the template, was used for profiling of the TCR beta VDJ and CDR3. In TCRdb, the reads were re-called with MiXCR into one record per CDR3 protein. This table holds about 180,000 distinct CDR3 sequences, roughly 50% found once.

The chain recombines TRBV19 with TRBJ2-1; D unclear. The sequence was obtained from a human donor with aplastic anemia. Sequencing used sorted CD4+, CD8+, or CD8+CD57+ T cells (not recorded which) from PBMCs. In DNA form, the CDR3 reads TGTGCCAGTAGTATCATCAATGAGCAGTTCTTC. As protein: CASSIINEQFF.